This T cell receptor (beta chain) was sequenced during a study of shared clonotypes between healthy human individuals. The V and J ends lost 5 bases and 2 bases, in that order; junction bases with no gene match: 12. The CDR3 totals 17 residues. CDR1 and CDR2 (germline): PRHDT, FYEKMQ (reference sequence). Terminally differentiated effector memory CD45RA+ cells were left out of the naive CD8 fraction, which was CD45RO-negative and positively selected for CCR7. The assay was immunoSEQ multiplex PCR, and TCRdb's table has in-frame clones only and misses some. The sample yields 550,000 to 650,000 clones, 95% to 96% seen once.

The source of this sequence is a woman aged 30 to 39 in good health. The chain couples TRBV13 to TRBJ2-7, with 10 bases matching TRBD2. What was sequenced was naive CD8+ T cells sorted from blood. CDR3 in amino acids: CASSHQMASGSPYEQYF. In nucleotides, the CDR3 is TGTGCCAGCAGCCATCAGATGGCTAGCGGGAGTCCCTACGAGCAGTACTTC.